This T cell receptor (beta chain) derives from a study of T cells in Graves' hyperthyroidism and ophthalmopathy. At the level of the study: Peripheral blood collection took place at initial diagnosis, before any treatment. Study outcomes and limitations: Ophthalmopathy was distinguished from stable hyperthyroidism by 13 V-J signatures.

Clinical Activity Scores of at least 3, NOSPECS grades of at least 4 and durations under 3 months characterized ophthalmopathy patients. Per germline, CDR1 LGHNA and CDR2 YNFKEQ. V lost 5 bases to trimming and J lost 2 bases, with 9 bases between them. The CDR3 sequence is 13 residues long. A note on this clonotype: Antigen specificity is unknown.

There were TCR beta CDR3 regions amplified from RNA transcripts. First-round RT-PCR of the TCR CDR3 relied on the HTBI primer set. TCRdb called the multiplex PCR reads again in MiXCR, with one record for every CDR3 protein. Of about 640,000 distinct CDR3 sequences listed, roughly 20% are singletons. Sequencing was done on a sample of blood. This clonotype originated in a man aged 25 to 40 with Graves' ophthalmopathy. The chain has TRBV4-2 and TRBJ2-5; D unresolved. CDR3 nucleotides: TGTGCCAGCAGCGCTAGACCGCAAGAGACCCAGTACTTC. Protein product: CASSARPQETQYF.